This T cell receptor beta chain was identified in a study of Ad26.COV2.S vaccination and SARS-CoV-2 variants. Germline V lookup: CDR1 SGHVS, CDR2 FQNEAQ. The CDR3 is 18 amino acids. V lost 2 bases, J lost 0 bases, and 16 bases lay in between. Broader study findings: People given the vaccine had a wider spike-specific TCR breadth than placebo recipients did.

Measured with immunoSEQ multiplex PCR; TCRdb has only the in-frame clones, and not every one. The table includes some 500,000 clones, 75% to 90% detected once. Treatment specified: 15 to 20 received Ad26.COV2.S at low or high dose, single or two shots; about 5 received placebo; per-sample allocation not given. Material that was analyzed had been drawn on day 63 after the first vaccine or placebo injection. With regard to this clone: Its cognate antigen is unknown.

This TCR was recovered from a person aged 18-65 years who received the Ad26.COV2.S COVID-19 vaccine or a placebo. The chain is built from TRBV7-8 and TRBJ1-4; D remains ambiguous. This specimen consisted of peripheral blood, obtained in a trial of Ad26.COV2.S vaccine versus placebo. The CDR3 region has the DNA TGTGCCAGCAGCTTATCCTCCGTGGCGACTGCAACTAATGAAAAACTGTTTTTT. Protein sequence: CASSLSSVATATNEKLFF. Full variable domain (rest looked up from reference TRBV7-8 and TRBJ1-4): GAGVSQSPRYKVAKRGQDVALRCDPISGHVSLFWYQQALGQGPEFLTYFQNEAQLDKSGLPSDRFFAERPEGSVSTLKIQRTQQEDSAVYLCASSLSSVATATNEKLFFGSGTQLSVL.